This record concerns one T cell receptor beta chain sequence. Its specificity is not known. This sample is drawn from a study of cytomegalovirus exposure and HLA in healthy donors. Study-wide findings and caveats: Cytomegalovirus-associated TCR beta chains were listed, numbering over 150. Most TCR sequences proved rare, with some public TCRs found in many donors. Subsequent analysis showed first-cohort TCR clusters tending to co-occur in some 110 validation repertoires.

The donors were members of the approximately 130-subject validation cohort (separate from the approximately 670-subject first cohort). This CDR3 region has 16 residues. Germline CDR1 LNHNV, CDR2 YYDKDF (reference sequence). V was pared by 0 bases and J by 10 bases, with 11 bases of the junction left unmatched. Produced via immunoSEQ multiplex PCR; TCRdb's table is partial and in-frame only. Counted here are 250,000 to 300,000 clones, around 85% occurring once; the ten biggest clones make up roughly 1%. This sequence joins TRBV15 and TRBJ2-1; 8 bases map to TRBD2. This TCR was recovered from a woman aged 18-35 years in good health and CMV-seronegative. The material sequenced was PBMCs. Here the CDR3 reads CATSRDPGLGSNEQFF. CDR3 in DNA: TGTGCCACCAGCAGAGATCCGGGACTAGGGTCAAACGAGCAGTTCTTC.